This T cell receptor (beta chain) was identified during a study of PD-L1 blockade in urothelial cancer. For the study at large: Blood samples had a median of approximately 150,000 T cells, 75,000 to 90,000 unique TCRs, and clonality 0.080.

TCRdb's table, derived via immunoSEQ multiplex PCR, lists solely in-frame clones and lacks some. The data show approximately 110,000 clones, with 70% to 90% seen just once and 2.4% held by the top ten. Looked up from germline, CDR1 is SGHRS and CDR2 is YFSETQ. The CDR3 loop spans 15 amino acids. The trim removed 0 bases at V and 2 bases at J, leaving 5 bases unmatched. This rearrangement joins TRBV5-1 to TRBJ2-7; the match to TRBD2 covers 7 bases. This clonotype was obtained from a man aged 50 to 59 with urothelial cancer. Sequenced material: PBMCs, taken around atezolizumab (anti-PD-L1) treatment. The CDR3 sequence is CASSLAWGGPYEQYF. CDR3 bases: TGCGCCAGCAGCTTGGCCTGGGGGGGACCCTACGAGCAGTACTTC.